Each of the 20 T cell receptor beta chains below was sequenced from the same sample in a study of blood T cell repertoires in COVID-19. Generated by immunoSEQ multiplex PCR, the TCRdb table keeps only in-frame clones and is missing some. This sample yields roughly 300,000 clones, of which approximately 89% are seen a single time; approximately 5.3% belongs to the top ten. The sample comprised PBMCs or T cells enriched from blood (not recorded which). The receptors come from a young woman who had recovered from COVID-19.

This clone was recorded once. This chain joins TRBV7-9 and TRBJ2-5; 7 bases match TRBD1. With V trimmed by 6 bases and J by 3 bases, 7 bases remained unmatched. Germline loops: CDR1 SEHNR, CDR2 FQNEAQ (reference sequence). The CDR3 is made up of 14 amino acids. This CDR3 is CASSRWTGEETQYF. DNA of the CDR3: TGTGCCAGCAGTCGTTGGACAGGCGAAGAGACCCAGTACTTC.

The V gene is TRBV5-4, the J gene TRBJ2-7, with D possibly TRBD2 on 6 matching bases. This CDR3 spans 17 amino acids. The germline V and J ends were trimmed by 2 bases and 3 bases, with 21 bases remaining between them. Per the germline V gene, CDR1 is SGHNT and CDR2 is YYREEE (reference sequence). The CDR3 here is CASSFGGGAASGYEQYF. DNA for the CDR3: TGTGCCAGCAGCTTCGGTGGCGGGGCGGCGTCCGGCTACGAGCAGTACTTC.

The chain has TRBV4-2 and TRBJ1-2, with D unresolved. Trimming pared 0 bases from V and 0 bases from J, leaving 8 bases between. The germline V gene encodes CDR1 LGHNA and CDR2 YNFKEQ. The CDR3 totals 15 residues. Written as DNA, the CDR3 is TGTGCCAGCAGCCAAGATCGCGGAGCTAACTATGGCTACACCTTC. The encoded protein is CASSQDRGANYGYTF.

This chain links TRBV5-1 with TRBJ1-5, with 7 bases identical to TRBD1. Trimming removed 7 bases from V and 5 bases from J; junction bases left unmatched: 6. The germline CDR1 and CDR2 sequences are SGHRS and YFSETQ. CDR3 length equals 13 residues. Here the CDR3 DNA reads TGCGCCAGCGCCACAGGGGTTGATCAGCCCCAGCATTTT. It codes for CASATGVDQPQHF.

The chain combines TRBV4-1 with TRBJ1-2, with a tentative D call TRBD1 (6 bases). Trimming left V 1 base short and J 2 bases short, with 23 bases between. The CDR3 runs 19 residues. In germline, CDR1 is MGHRA, CDR2 YSYEKL. The CDR3 region is CASSQVILRGPVANYGYTF. The CDR3 DNA is TGCGCCAGCAGCCAAGTAATTCTCAGGGGTCCTGTAGCGAACTATGGCTACACCTTC.

The chain employs TRBV5-6 and TRBJ1-2; 11 bases align to TRBD1. After removal of 4 bases from V and 3 bases from J, the junction contained 11 bases not matched to a gene. Germline CDR1 is SGHDT and CDR2 is YYEEEE. The CDR3 loop spans 17 amino acids. The CDR3, as DNA: TGTGCCAGCAGCGAAGGACAGGGGGCAGGGGAGTACTATGGCTACACCTTC. This gives the protein CASSEGQGAGEYYGYTF. Based on the CDR3 plus reference TRBV5-6 and TRBJ1-2, the full variable domain is DAGVTQSPTHLIKTRGQQVTLRCSPKSGHDTVSWYQQALGQGPQFIFQYYEEEERQRGNFPDRFSGHQFPNYSSELNVNALLLGDSALYLCASSEGQGAGEYYGYTFGSGTRLTVV.

J is TRBJ1-1 and V is TRBV6-6; 7 bases match TRBD1. This CDR3 spans 12 amino acids. Trimming removed 10 bases from V and 5 bases from J; junction bases left unmatched: 7. Per the germline V gene, CDR1 is MNHNY and CDR2 is SVGAGI (reference sequence). CDR3 loop: CATETGRTEAFF. For the CDR3, the DNA is TGTGCCACCGAGACAGGGAGGACTGAAGCTTTCTTT.

The CDR3 DNA reads TGTGCCAGCTCATCCGAGCGGACCTTTAGCACAGATACGCAGTATTTT. Amino acid sequence: CASSSERTFSTDTQYF. The chain employs TRBV18 and TRBJ2-3; possibly TRBD2 for D (5 bases). Germline-derived CDR1 and CDR2 are KGHSH and LQKENI. Between the trimmed V and J ends, which lost 5 bases and 0 bases, there was a span of 15 bases. The CDR3 runs 16 residues.

The chain uses TRBV6-5 and TRBJ1-2; the D gene is possibly TRBD1 (5 bases). The CDR3 runs to 16 residues. The germline V gene encodes CDR1 MNHEY and CDR2 SVGAGI. Trimming left V 2 bases short and J 5 bases short, with 18 bases between. CDR3 sequence (DNA): TGTGCCAGCAGTTACAGGCGTCCGGGGGAGGTTTATGGCTACACCTTC. Translation: CASSYRRPGEVYGYTF.

Only one count was recorded for this clone. The V and J genes are TRBV6-5 and TRBJ2-7, with 10 bases matching TRBD2. CDR1 and CDR2 from the germline V gene are MNHEY and SVGAGI. The V and J ends lost 5 bases and 5 bases, in that order; junction bases with no gene match: 3. There are 13 residues in the CDR3. As DNA, the CDR3 is TGTGCCAGCAGTAAGCGGGGGGGCAACGAGCAGTACTTC. This encodes CASSKRGGNEQYF.

The chain couples TRBV28 to TRBJ1-2; D perhaps matches TRBD1 (6 bases). The CDR3 is 13 residues long. The V end lost 11 bases, the J end lost 4 bases, and 17 bases lay between the germline ends. CDR1 and CDR2 (germline): MDHEN, SYDVKM. The CDR3 DNA sequence: TGTGCCCTAGGGGACACCGGAGGCTATGGCTACACCTTC. Translated, it gives CALGDTGGYGYTF.

The chain recombines TRBV6-5 with TRBJ1-1; D possibly corresponds to TRBD1 (6 bases). Per the germline V gene, CDR1 is MNHEY and CDR2 is SVGAGI. V dropped 11 bases and J dropped 0 bases, with 13 bases sitting between them. The CDR3 is 13 residues long. The CDR3: CAGARGVNTEAFF. The CDR3 coding sequence is TGTGCCGGAGCCAGGGGAGTGAACACTGAAGCTTTCTTT.

The CDR3 DNA follows: TGTGCCAGCTCACGTACCGGGACAGGGGCTGATGGCTACACCTTC. Amino acid sequence: CASSRTGTGADGYTF. The V and J genes are TRBV18 and TRBJ1-2; 10 positions agree with TRBD1. The CDR3 totals 15 residues. Germline V CDR1 and CDR2: KGHSH, LQKENI. Trimming removed 4 bases from V and 6 bases from J; junction bases left unmatched: 8. The full variable domain, with the rest looked up from reference TRBV18 and TRBJ1-2, is NAGVMQNPRHLVRRRGQEARLRCSPMKGHSHVYWYRQLPEEGLKFMVYLQKENIIDESGMPKERFSAEFPKEGPSILRIQQVVRGDSAAYFCASSRTGTGADGYTFGSGTRLTVV.

The rearrangement links TRBV4-1 to TRBJ2-1, with D possibly being TRBD2 (7 bases). The CDR3 has 14 residues. Per germline, CDR1 MGHRA and CDR2 YSYEKL. V was pared by 3 bases and J by 8 bases, with 14 bases between. The CDR3 reads CASSQWWGGHEQFF. In DNA, the CDR3 is TGCGCCAGCAGCCAGTGGTGGGGGGGCCATGAGCAGTTCTTC.

The rearrangement links TRBV19 to TRBJ1-5; D ambiguous. There are 13 residues in the CDR3. Per the germline V gene, CDR1 is LNHDA and CDR2 is SQIVND (reference sequence). Trimming took off 9 bases at V and 7 bases at J, with 16 bases between the two ends. CDR3 region: CASRRGLWQPQHF. The CDR3 bases are TGTGCCAGCCGGAGAGGGCTTTGGCAGCCCCAGCATTTT.

The rearrangement joins TRBV25-1 to TRBJ1-2; TRBD1 matches 7 bases. CDR1 MGHDK and CDR2 SYGVNS come from the germline V gene. Unmatched junction bases numbered 16, after V lost 7 bases and J lost 8 bases. The CDR3 contains 15 residues. CDR3 region: CASTPQGGPYIGYTF. CDR3 DNA sequence: TGTGCCAGCACACCCCAGGGGGGACCCTATATCGGCTACACCTTC.

The chain carries TRBV3-1 (or the pseudogene TRBV3-2) and TRBJ2-3; no firm D call. The CDR3 spans 12 residues. Germline loops: CDR1 LGHDT, CDR2 YNNKEL (reference sequence). V was shortened by 1 base and J by 7 bases, with 6 bases between the two germline ends. The CDR3 region is CASSQGGYTQYF. CDR3 bases: TGTGCCAGCAGCCAAGGAGGCTATACGCAGTATTTT.

The chain carries TRBV28 and TRBJ1-2; the D is unclear. Germline V lookup: CDR1 MDHEN, CDR2 SYDVKM. The CDR3 runs 16 residues. V was shortened by 6 bases and J by 3 bases, with 20 bases between the two germline ends. The CDR3 spells CASSSRVGGPDYGYTF. For the CDR3, the DNA is TGTGCCAGCAGCTCTCGAGTAGGAGGGCCCGACTATGGCTACACCTTC.

This clone is a singleton in its sample. The V and J genes are TRBV19 and TRBJ2-2; D might be TRBD2 (5 bases). The CDR3 is made up of 16 amino acids. V lost 4 bases and J 1 base, leaving 13 bases between the germline ends. In germline, CDR1 is LNHDA, CDR2 SQIVND (reference sequence). CDR3 sequence: CASSNGLALNTGELFF. Here the CDR3 DNA reads TGTGCCAGTAGTAACGGGCTAGCCCTGAACACCGGGGAGCTGTTTTTT. The complete variable domain, with remaining parts taken from reference TRBV19 and TRBJ2-2, reads DGGITQSPKYLFRKEGQNVTLSCEQNLNHDAMYWYRQDPGQGLRLIYYSQIVNDFQKGDIAEGYSVSREKKESFPLTVTSAQKNPTAFYLCASSNGLALNTGELFFGEGSRLTVL.

The rearrangement uses TRBV7-2 and TRBJ1-2, with D possibly matching TRBD1 (6 bases). V lost 5 bases and J 4 bases, leaving 14 bases between the germline ends. Germline V gene data show CDR1 as SGHTA and CDR2 as FQGNSA. The CDR3 sequence is 14 residues long. The CDR3 nucleotides are TGTGCCAGCAGCCAAGAGGGCAGGGGCTATGGCTACACCTTC. Translated: CASSQEGRGYGYTF.